Each of the 9 T cell receptor beta chains below was sequenced from the same sample in a study of PD-L1 blockade in urothelial cancer. Documented time point: peripheral blood 6 weeks after treatment start. Here immunoSEQ multiplex PCR was the method, and the copy in TCRdb shows in-frame clones only, minus some. This table holds about 91,000 clones, around four fifths found once. The specimen was PBMCs, collected around atezolizumab (anti-PD-L1) treatment. The receptors come from a man in his 70s with urothelial cancer.

The V and J genes are TRBV19 and TRBJ2-3; 11 bases are a match to TRBD1. V shed 6 bases and J 5 bases; nucleotides not matched to a gene: 10. The germline CDR1 and CDR2 sequences are LNHDA and SQIVND (reference sequence). The CDR3 is made up of 16 amino acids. The CDR3, as DNA: TGTGCCAGTAGCATCAACCCCGGGACAGGGGGAGATACGCAGTATTTT. Translated: CASSINPGTGGDTQYF.

J is TRBJ2-2 and V is TRBV19, with D unresolved. There are 11 residues in the CDR3. V lost 10 bases to trimming and J lost 1 base, with 4 bases between them. From germline, CDR1 is LNHDA and CDR2 SQIVND (reference sequence). CDR3 sequence (DNA): TGTGCCACCCAGAACACCGGGGAGCTGTTTTTT. Translated, it gives CATQNTGELFF.

The genes are TRBV11-2 and TRBJ2-7; unclear D gene. Per germline, CDR1 SGHAT and CDR2 FQNNGV. Trimming shortened V by 0 bases and J by 3 bases, and 9 bases separated the two germline ends. CDR3 size: 14 residues. CDR3 bases: TGTGCCAGCAGCTTAGATAGTTTTGGCTACGAGCAGTACTTC. It specifies CASSLDSFGYEQYF.

The chain combines TRBV2 with TRBJ1-3; D may be TRBD1 (6 bases). Germline V CDR1 and CDR2: SNHLY, FYNNEI. Trimming shortened V by 7 bases and J by 0 bases, and 13 bases separated the two germline ends. The CDR3 is 15 amino acids. Written as DNA, the CDR3 is TGTGCCAGCATACAAGGGGGTGGCTCTGGAAACACCATATATTTT. This gives the protein CASIQGGGSGNTIYF.

The chain has TRBV27 and TRBJ2-7; 11 bases are shared with TRBD2. The germline gives CDR1 MNHEY, CDR2 SMNVEV (reference sequence). This CDR3 region has 13 residues. J gave up 3 bases and V 7 bases, and 2 bases lay outside the gene matches. The CDR3 DNA reads TGTGCCAGCACTACTAGCGGGAGCTACGAGCAGTACTTC. It specifies CASTTSGSYEQYF.

This chain joins TRBV18 and TRBJ2-2; 13 nucleotides align to TRBD2. Germline lookup yields CDR1 KGHSH and CDR2 LQKENI. This CDR3 contains 19 residues. The J segment lost 6 bases and the V segment lost 6 bases, leaving 16 bases of the junction unmatched. CDR3 nucleotide sequence: TGTGCCAGCTCTCAACTTCGGACTAGCGGGAGTCTTTCGTCCGGGGAGCTGTTTTTT. This codes for CASSQLRTSGSLSSGELFF.

The rearrangement joins TRBV11-3 to TRBJ2-7; maybe TRBD1 (6 bases). The length of the CDR3 is 15 residues. With 4 bases removed from V and 2 bases from J, the gap between germline ends came to 15 bases. Germline lookup yields CDR1 SGHNT and CDR2 YENEEA. The CDR3 sequence: CASSSPERTAYEQYF. Here the CDR3 DNA reads TGTGCCAGCAGCTCCCCGGAGAGGACAGCCTACGAGCAGTACTTC.

This rearrangement joins TRBV5-1 to TRBJ1-4; TRBD1 is a possible D gene (6 bases). Germline CDR1 and CDR2: SGHRS and YFSETQ. Trimming removed 0 bases from V and 7 bases from J, with 10 bases in between. The CDR3 is made up of 14 amino acids. The CDR3 loop is CASSLVQGSEKLFF. The CDR3 DNA is TGCGCCAGCAGCTTGGTCCAGGGGAGTGAAAAACTGTTTTTT.

The chain links TRBV10-3 to TRBJ2-2; no clear D. The length of the CDR3 is 14 residues. Per germline, CDR1 ENHRY and CDR2 SYGVKD. Trimming stripped 4 bases from V and 6 bases from J, with 12 bases between. CDR3 in DNA: TGTGCCATCAGTGCTAATAGCTTGGCCGGGGAGCTGTTTTTT. It codes for CAISANSLAGELFF.